One sample yielded the 23 T cell receptor beta chains listed below, sequenced in a study of blood T cell repertoires in COVID-19. TCRdb's copy holds only in-frame clones and misses some; the assay was immunoSEQ multiplex PCR. The sample has approximately 240,000 clones, roughly nine tenths seen once; the top ten hold approximately 3.8%. The sequencing input was PBMCs or T cells enriched from blood (not recorded which). The receptors derive from a young woman in a cohort exposed to, infected with or recovered from COVID-19 (not recorded which).

The chain links TRBV5-1 to TRBJ1-4; 7 nucleotides match TRBD1. Germline V gene data show CDR1 as SGHRS and CDR2 as YFSETQ. CDR3 length: 14 residues. The V gene end was trimmed by 7 bases and the J gene end by 4 bases; junction bases not matched to a gene: 7. The CDR3 here is CASGEQGNNEKLFF. In DNA form, the CDR3 reads TGCGCCAGCGGTGAACAGGGGAATAATGAAAAACTGTTTTTT.

The chain uses TRBV21-1 and TRBJ2-7; the DNA was not compared with TRBD2, the D call given in the table. TRBV21-1 is a pseudogene locus. This CDR3 region has 9 residues. The CDR3 DNA sequence: TGTGCCAGCAAGCCTGTAGAGTACTTC. Translated, it gives CASKPVEYF.

The chain has TRBV11-2 and TRBJ2-1; tentatively, D is TRBD2 (5 bases). Trimming took off 4 bases at V and 8 bases at J, with 18 bases between the two ends. This CDR3 spans 15 amino acids. Germline V gene sequence: CDR1 SGHAT, CDR2 FQNNGV. CDR3 protein: CASSSFDRPGDEQFF. For the CDR3, the DNA is TGTGCCAGCAGCTCCTTTGATCGACCCGGGGATGAGCAGTTCTTC.

The chain couples TRBV3-1 (or the pseudogene TRBV3-2) to TRBJ1-6; TRBD1 agrees at 7 bases. The CDR3 has 15 amino acids. Per germline, CDR1 LGHDT and CDR2 YNNKEL (reference sequence). After removal of 3 bases from V and 8 bases from J, the junction contained 7 bases not matched to a gene. CDR3 DNA: TGTGCCAGCAGCCAGAACAGGGGATTGTATTCACCCCTCCACTTT. Its protein is CASSQNRGLYSPLHF.

The chain has TRBV3-1 (or the pseudogene TRBV3-2) and TRBJ1-3; D remains ambiguous. Trimming left V 4 bases short and J 4 bases short, with 17 bases between. CDR1 and CDR2 from the germline V gene are LGHDT and YNNKEL (reference sequence). There are 16 residues in the CDR3. The CDR3 here is CASSLEMSGWGNTIYF. In DNA form, the CDR3 reads TGTGCCAGCAGCCTAGAGATGTCGGGGTGGGGAAACACCATATATTTT.

Of note for this clone: The same CDR3 arises from other DNA sequences in this sample as well. This chain joins TRBV28 and TRBJ1-5; 7 positions match TRBD1. The CDR3 contains 14 residues. J gave up 3 bases and V 3 bases, and 2 bases lay outside the gene matches. Per the germline V gene, CDR1 is MDHEN and CDR2 is SYDVKM. The CDR3 DNA reads as TGTGCCAGCAGTTTGGGACAGCTCAATCAGCCCCAGCATTTT. As protein: CASSLGQLNQPQHF.

The CDR3 protein is CASSLGYREQYF. CDR3 sequence (DNA): TGTGCCAGCAGCTTAGGGTACAGGGAGCAGTACTTC. The chain employs TRBV7-9 and TRBJ2-7; tentatively, D is TRBD1 (5 bases). Germline CDR1 reads SEHNR; CDR2 reads FQNEAQ (reference sequence). This CDR3 has 12 residues. V lost 1 base, J lost 7 bases, and 8 bases lay in between.

This chain links TRBV6-5 with TRBJ2-3, with 8 bases aligning to TRBD1. With 6 bases clipped from V and 4 bases from J, the junction kept 6 bases outside the gene matches. Looked up from germline, CDR1 is MNHEY and CDR2 is SVGAGI. The CDR3 contains 14 residues. The CDR3 coding sequence is TGTGCCAGCAGCGGTGGACAGGGCCCAGATACGCAGTATTTT. Residues: CASSGGQGPDTQYF.

This clone was seen only a few times. The rearrangement uses TRBV4-1 and TRBJ2-2, with D possibly matching TRBD1 (5 bases). With 6 bases removed from V and 0 bases from J, the gap between germline ends came to 14 bases. The V gene's germline CDR1 is MGHRA and CDR2 YSYEKL. CDR3 length: 16 amino acids. The CDR3 DNA reads as TGCGCCAGCAGTCCGGCCCTGGGGCCGAACACCGGGGAGCTGTTTTTT. Protein product: CASSPALGPNTGELFF.

This chain uses TRBV7-9 with TRBJ1-1; no clear D. The V end lost 4 bases, the J end lost 1 base, and 10 bases lay between the germline ends. The germline V gene has CDR1 SEHNR and CDR2 FQNEAQ (reference sequence). The CDR3 contains 14 residues. The CDR3 DNA is TGTGCCAGCAGCTCCACCCCGGGGAACACTGAAGCTTTCTTT. This translates into CASSSTPGNTEAFF.

The chain carries TRBV25-1 and TRBJ2-1; 8 nucleotides agree with TRBD1. V trimming: 4 bases; J trimming: 6 bases; junction bases outside the gene matches: 11. The CDR3 is made up of 16 amino acids. Looked up from germline, CDR1 is MGHDK and CDR2 is SYGVNS. The CDR3 here is CASSALSGGEFNEQFF. CDR3 bases: TGTGCCAGCAGTGCCCTCTCAGGGGGCGAGTTCAATGAGCAGTTCTTC.

The chain combines TRBV4-1 with TRBJ1-4; D is uncertain. CDR3 length: 15 amino acids. Per germline, CDR1 MGHRA and CDR2 YSYEKL. Deletions cut 0 bases from V and 0 bases from J, with 5 bases between. The DNA for the CDR3 is TGCGCCAGCAGCCAAGACGGGACAACTAATGAAAAACTGTTTTTT. It encodes CASSQDGTTNEKLFF.

The rearrangement joins TRBV9 to TRBJ2-5; D is possibly TRBD1 (5 bases). With 0 bases removed from V and 5 bases from J, the gap between germline ends came to 11 bases. The CDR3 spans 14 residues. The germline V gene has CDR1 SGDLS and CDR2 YYNGEE. CDR3 in amino acids: CASSVGGRAETQYF. CDR3 nucleotides: TGTGCCAGCAGCGTAGGCGGCAGGGCGGAGACCCAGTACTTC.

This chain uses TRBV25-1 with TRBJ2-5; 8 bases fit TRBD1. In germline, CDR1 is MGHDK, CDR2 SYGVNS. CDR3 length: 15 residues. V lost 1 base, J lost 2 bases, and 3 bases stayed unmatched. CDR3 in amino acids: CASSESRTGQETQYF. The CDR3 DNA reads TGTGCCAGCAGTGAATCACGGACAGGGCAAGAGACCCAGTACTTC. Using reference TRBV25-1 and TRBJ2-5 for the parts outside the CDR3, the full variable domain is EADIYQTPRYLVIGTGKKITLECSQTMGHDKMYWYQQDPGMELHLIHYSYGVNSTEKGDLSSESTVSRIRTEHFPLTLESARPSHTSQYLCASSESRTGQETQYFGPGTRLLVL.

The gene calls are TRBV11-2 and TRBJ2-7; 8 bases match TRBD1. The CDR3 length is 16 residues. Losses at the gene ends were 5 bases for V and 1 base for J; bases not matched to a gene: 10. Germline assignment: CDR1 SGHAT and CDR2 FQNNGV. Written as DNA, the CDR3 is TGTGCCAGCAGCCTTACGGGGTGGACAGGGTCCTACGAGCAGTACTTC. It is translated as CASSLTGWTGSYEQYF.

The chain joins TRBV29-1 to TRBJ1-2, with 8 positions matching TRBD1. From germline, CDR1 is SQVTM and CDR2 ANQGSEA. The CDR3 loop spans 11 amino acids. Losses at the gene ends were 7 bases for V and 4 bases for J; bases not matched to a gene: 2. The CDR3 coding sequence is TGCAGCGGGACAGGGTTCTATGGCTACACCTTC. Translated, it gives CSGTGFYGYTF. The full variable domain, with the rest looked up from reference TRBV29-1 and TRBJ1-2, is SAVISQKPSRDICQRGTSLTIQCQVDSQVTMMFWYRQQPGQSLTLIATANQGSEATYESGFVIDKFPISRPNLTFSTLTVSNMSPEDSSIYLCSGTGFYGYTFGSGTRLTVV.

The chain couples TRBV3-1 (or the pseudogene TRBV3-2) to TRBJ2-7; maybe TRBD2 (6 bases). The germline V gene encodes CDR1 LGHDT and CDR2 YNNKEL (reference sequence). V was trimmed by 0 bases and J by 1 base, leaving 16 bases between them. This CDR3 has 17 residues. For the CDR3, the DNA is TGTGCCAGCAGCCAAGATCTCAGCGGGCTATCGTCCTACGAGCAGTACTTC. It yields the protein CASSQDLSGLSSYEQYF.

This clone was found once. The DNA of the CDR3 is TGTGCCAGCAGCTTGGGGCTAGCGGGGGCCTTTAGCACAGATACGCAGTATTTT. Its protein is CASSLGLAGAFSTDTQYF. This rearrangement joins TRBV5-6 to TRBJ2-3; 10 bases are a match to TRBD2. J gave up 0 bases and V 0 bases, and 7 bases lay outside the gene matches. Germline loops: CDR1 SGHDT, CDR2 YYEEEE. The CDR3 is made up of 18 amino acids. The whole variable domain, remainder taken from reference TRBV5-6 and TRBJ2-3, is DAGVTQSPTHLIKTRGQQVTLRCSPKSGHDTVSWYQQALGQGPQFIFQYYEEEERQRGNFPDRFSGHQFPNYSSELNVNALLLGDSALYLCASSLGLAGAFSTDTQYFGPGTRLTVL.

The chain links TRBV9 to TRBJ2-7; 10 positions agree with TRBD2. CDR3 length: 15 residues. The V and J ends lost 2 bases and 5 bases, in that order; junction bases with no gene match: 7. Germline CDR1 and CDR2: SGDLS and YYNGEE. The CDR3: CASSVDSGRTNEQYF. For the CDR3, the DNA is TGTGCCAGCAGCGTCGATAGCGGGAGGACAAACGAGCAGTACTTC.

This clone was detected only a few times. V gene TRBV6-5 combines with J gene TRBJ1-5; D is unresolved. This CDR3 is built from 13 residues. The V end was cut by 10 bases, the J end by 2 bases, with 12 bases between. CDR1 is MNHEY, CDR2 SVGAGI, per germline. As DNA, the CDR3 is TGTGCCATCATGCGGAATGGCAATCAGCCCCAGCATTTT. Encoded protein: CAIMRNGNQPQHF.

The V gene is TRBV27, the J gene TRBJ1-1; D unresolved. V dropped 4 bases and J dropped 2 bases, with 8 bases sitting between them. The CDR3 has 13 residues. Germline V gene data show CDR1 as MNHEY and CDR2 as SMNVEV (reference sequence). The chain's CDR3 is CASSSAENTEAFF. CDR3 in DNA: TGTGCCAGCAGTTCGGCGGAAAACACTGAAGCTTTCTTT.

The CDR3 region is CASSLSKGLVDTQYF. The CDR3 DNA is TGTGCCAGCAGTTTATCGAAGGGACTCGTAGATACGCAGTATTTT. This chain links TRBV27 with TRBJ2-3; D possibly corresponds to TRBD2 (6 bases). The germline gives CDR1 MNHEY, CDR2 SMNVEV (reference sequence). There are 15 residues in the CDR3. V shed 0 bases and J shed 5 bases, with 12 bases lying between them.

V gene TRBV9 combines with J gene TRBJ2-1; TRBD2 agrees at 11 bases. The CDR3 has 14 amino acids. The trim removed 3 bases at V and 6 bases at J, leaving 2 bases unmatched. Germline lookup yields CDR1 SGDLS and CDR2 YYNGEE. CDR3 amino acids: CASSEGTSGNEQFF. CDR3 DNA sequence: TGTGCCAGCAGCGAGGGGACTAGCGGCAATGAGCAGTTCTTC.